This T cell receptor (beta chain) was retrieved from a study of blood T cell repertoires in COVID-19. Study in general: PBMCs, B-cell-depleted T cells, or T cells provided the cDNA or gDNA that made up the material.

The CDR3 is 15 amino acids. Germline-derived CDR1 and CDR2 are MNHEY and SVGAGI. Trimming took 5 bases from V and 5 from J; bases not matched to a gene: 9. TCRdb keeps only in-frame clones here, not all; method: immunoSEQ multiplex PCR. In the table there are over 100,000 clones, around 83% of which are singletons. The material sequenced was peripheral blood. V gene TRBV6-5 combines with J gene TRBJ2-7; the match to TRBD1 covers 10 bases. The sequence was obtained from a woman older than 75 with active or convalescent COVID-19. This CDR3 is CASSQTGTGANEQYF. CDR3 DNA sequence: TGTGCCAGCAGTCAGACGGGGACAGGGGCAAACGAGCAGTACTTC.